A selection of T cell receptor beta chains follows, all from one sample in a study of identical twins. MiXCR, applied by TCRdb to the 5' RACE reads, yields one record per CDR3 protein. The sample consists of some 760,000 distinct CDR3 sequences, 18% of them appearing once. These sequences were also reported in another study, on T cells expressing NK-cell markers.

The sequenced sample consisted of PBMCs. The origin of the receptors is a young woman in good health. CDR3s leave out the opening cysteine and the closing phenylalanine or tryptophan.

v_gene,j_gene,CDR3aa
TRBV11-2,TRBJ2-1,ASSSWRGLANEQF
TRBV5-1,TRBJ2-3,ASSSGPLGDTQY
TRBV5-1,TRBJ1-2,ASSLEDSTYGYT
TRBV2,TRBJ2-3,AASGGAIRAQY
TRBV27,TRBJ2-5,ASSLSASEETQY
TRBV6-5,TRBJ1-2,ATLEYGYT
TRBV9,TRBJ2-2,ASSVTGGVTGELF
TRBV5-1,TRBJ2-7,ASSLSEAGREQY
TRBV20-1,TRBJ2-7,SALWGGNRYEQY
TRBV2,TRBJ2-3,AGLADTQY
TRBV4-3,TRBJ2-7,ASSQETANEQY
TRBV9,TRBJ2-3,ASSVDGADTQY
TRBV29-1,TRBJ2-7,SVARGGSSYEQY
TRBV20-1,TRBJ2-7,SASGDQEEQY
TRBV6-1,TRBJ2-2,ASSLDSDRGELF
TRBV6-5,TRBJ1-3,ASSLTGFGNTIY
TRBV11-2,TRBJ2-5,ASSLHRQAAGETQY
TRBV4-3,TRBJ2-2,ASSQEVLAPTGSGELF
TRBV7-9,TRBJ2-7,ASRPAGERYEQY
TRBV20-1,TRBJ1-1,SAWDRGTPREAF
TRBV5-1,TRBJ1-2,ASSLGGFAYGYT
TRBV20-1,TRBJ1-5,SARTPGRPQH
TRBV20-1,TRBJ2-7,SARVQGLGEQY
TRBV6-5,TRBJ2-5,ASSYSPQLRGRSETQY
TRBV11-2,TRBJ1-1,ASSPSVRTEAF
TRBV28,TRBJ2-7,ASRSSGSKHEQY
TRBV6-1,TRBJ2-7,ASRLTSGRAYEQY
TRBV30,TRBJ2-3,AWSVNGRNTQY
TRBV2,TRBJ2-7,ASSEEYEQY
TRBV15,TRBJ2-1,ATSRDVLLGDLTIDEQF
TRBV29-1,TRBJ2-7,SILREYEQY
TRBV20-1,TRBJ1-4,SALANEKLF
TRBV20-1,TRBJ2-3,SASLTGITDTQY
TRBV9,TRBJ2-1,ASSVRGLETHEQF
TRBV30,TRBJ2-1,AWALAGDEQF
TRBV29-1,TRBJ2-7,SGGGSRTIYEQY
TRBV12-3/TRBV12-4,TRBJ2-7,ASSFGSGYSYEQY
TRBV6-4,TRBJ2-3,ASSDSGTSTDTQY
TRBV29-1,TRBJ2-7,SVEDSGTALY
TRBV3-1,TRBJ2-7,ASSQEFYERYEQY
TRBV12-3/TRBV12-4,TRBJ2-3,ASSLRGNTQY
TRBV7-2,TRBJ1-1,ASSLVGQGYLNTEAF
TRBV29-1,TRBJ2-5,SVPISGWETQY
TRBV5-1,TRBJ2-1,ASSLEVAGGNEQF